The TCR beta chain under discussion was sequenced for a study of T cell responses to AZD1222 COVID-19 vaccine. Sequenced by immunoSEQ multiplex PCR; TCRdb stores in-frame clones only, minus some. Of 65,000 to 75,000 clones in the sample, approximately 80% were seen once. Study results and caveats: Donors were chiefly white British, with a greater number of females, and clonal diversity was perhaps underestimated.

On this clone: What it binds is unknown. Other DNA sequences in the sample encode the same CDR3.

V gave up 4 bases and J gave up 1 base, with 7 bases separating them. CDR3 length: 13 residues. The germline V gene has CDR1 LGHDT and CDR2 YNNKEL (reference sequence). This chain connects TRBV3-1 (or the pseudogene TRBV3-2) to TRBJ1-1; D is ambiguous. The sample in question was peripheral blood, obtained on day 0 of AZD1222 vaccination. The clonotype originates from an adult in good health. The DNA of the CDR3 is TGTGCCAGCAGCCCCCGACAGAACACTGAAGCTTTCTTT. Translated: CASSPRQNTEAFF.